These 14 T cell receptor beta chains share one sample of origin, sequenced in a study of T cells in women clearing cervical HPV infection. TCRdb keeps only in-frame clones here, not all; method: immunoSEQ multiplex PCR. This sample's clone table lists 42,000 or so clones. Sequenced: blood buffy coat. Receptors were obtained from a woman aged 18 to 75 with a cervical HPV16 infection that either progressed to CIN3+ or cleared (not recorded which).

In regard to this clone: The sequence runs out 3 residues before the end of the CDR3; the remainder is reconstructed from the germline J gene. The J gene is TRBJ1-1, the V gene TRBV5-1, with a tentative D call TRBD1 (5 bases). Germline assignment: CDR1 SGHRS and CDR2 YFSETQ. The CDR3 contains 14 residues. V was pared by 4 bases and J by 7 bases, with 17 bases between. CDR3 DNA, as far as it was read: TGCGCCAGCAGCCTGACCGCCGAGGGGAGTGAA. As protein: CASSLTAEGSE. The whole CDR3 sequence is CASSLTAEGSEAFF.

As concerns this clone: The read terminates 3 residues ahead of where the CDR3 ends, so the germline J gene completes it. The J gene is TRBJ2-2, the V gene TRBV6-1, with 11 bases lining up with TRBD1. The CDR3 is 16 residues long. Germline assignment: CDR1 MNHNS and CDR2 SASEGT. Trimming cost V 3 bases and J 0 bases; bases outside gene matches: 0. The CDR3 sequence: CASSEGQGANTGELFF. The CDR3 bases that were read are TGTGCCAGCAGTGAGGGACAGGGGGCGAACACCGGGGAG.

On this clone: The read gets to within 3 residues of the CDR3 end, and the germline J gene fills in the rest. This sequence joins TRBV19 and TRBJ1-2, with TRBD1 identical over 7 bases. The germline CDR1 and CDR2 sequences are LNHDA and SQIVND (reference sequence). This CDR3 is built from 15 residues. The CDR3 loop is CASSKPPQGLKGYTF. CDR3 DNA (partial): TGTGCCAGTAGTAAGCCCCCACAGGGGTTAAAGGGC.

Note on this clone: The CDR3 end falls 3 residues outside the read, so it is completed with the germline J gene. The rearrangement joins TRBV18 to TRBJ2-2; the match to TRBD2 covers 8 bases. Germline V gives CDR1 KGHSH, CDR2 LQKENI. This CDR3 spans 16 amino acids. With V trimmed by 3 bases and J by 1 base, 4 bases remained unmatched. CDR3 DNA (partial): TGTGCCAGCTCACCTTTACTAGCGGTGAACACCGGGGAG. Its protein product is CASSPLLAVNTGE. The entire CDR3 reads CASSPLLAVNTGELFF.

As to this clone: The CDR3 end is not reached by the read, which stops 3 residues before it; the germline J gene fills it in. This rearrangement joins TRBV19 to TRBJ2-7, with 8 bases that match TRBD1. Germline-derived CDR1 and CDR2 are LNHDA and SQIVND (reference sequence). Trimming cost V 4 bases and J 5 bases; bases outside gene matches: 7. The CDR3 has 14 amino acids. The CDR3 DNA, read in part, is TGTGCCAGTAGTACCGGGACAGGTTTTAACGAG. Protein product: CASSTGTGFNE. The complete CDR3 reads CASSTGTGFNEQYF.

Worth noting for this clone: Read data end 3 residues before the CDR3 end; the end is taken from the germline J gene. The chain uses TRBV20-1 and TRBJ1-5; tentative D call: TRBD1 (5 bases). The CDR3 is 15 residues long. Germline CDR1 reads DFQATT; CDR2 reads SNEGSKA (reference sequence). V shed 3 bases and J shed 0 bases, with 12 bases lying between them. CDR3 loop: CSASHDRFSNQPQHF. The sequenced part of the CDR3 DNA is TGCAGTGCTAGCCACGACAGATTTAGCAATCAGCCC.

As concerns this clone: The read stops 3 residues short of the end of the CDR3; the missing end is completed from the germline J gene. The chain uses TRBV5-4 and TRBJ1-6; 9 bases are a match to TRBD1. Trimming removed 4 bases from V and 5 bases from J; junction bases left unmatched: 4. The CDR3 extends over 15 amino acids. Germline V lookup: CDR1 SGHNT, CDR2 YYREEE (reference sequence). Partial CDR3 DNA: TGTGCCAGCAGCCGTGGACAGGGGAATAATTCACCC. Translation: CASSRGQGNNSP. Given in full, the CDR3 is CASSRGQGNNSPLHF.

CDR3 bases read: TGCAGTGCTAGAGATCAGTTAGACAGGGGGCTAACAGATACG. Residues: CSARDQLDRGLTDT. The whole CDR3 protein reads CSARDQLDRGLTDTQYF. The chain recombines TRBV20-1 with TRBJ2-3; TRBD1 agrees at 10 bases. From the germline J gene comes the end of the CDR3, since the read stops 3 residues before it. CDR1 and CDR2 (germline): DFQATT, SNEGSKA (reference sequence). J lost 3 bases, V lost 0 bases, and 9 bases had no gene match. This CDR3 comprises 17 residues.

As to this clone: The sequence runs out 3 residues before the end of the CDR3; the remainder is reconstructed from the germline J gene. The chain couples TRBV10-3 to TRBJ1-1; weak D call: TRBD1 (5 bases). This CDR3 is built from 15 residues. Deletions cut 0 bases from V and 0 bases from J, with 8 bases between. From germline, CDR1 is ENHRY and CDR2 SYGVKD. CDR3 DNA (partial): TGTGCCATCAGTGAGTCGGGGCAGATGAACACTGAA. Translated: CAISESGQMNTE. The full-length CDR3 reads as CAISESGQMNTEAFF.

On this clone itself: From the germline J gene comes the end of the CDR3, since the read stops 3 residues before it. This rearrangement joins TRBV5-6 to TRBJ2-7, with 7 bases aligning to TRBD1. Germline V gene lookup returns CDR1 SGHDT and CDR2 YYEEEE. The CDR3 loop spans 14 amino acids. Losses at the gene ends were 5 bases for V and 6 bases for J; bases not matched to a gene: 11. Incomplete CDR3 DNA: TGTGCCAGCAGTTCGGGGTGGGACAGCGCCGAG. It codes for CASSSGWDSAE. The full CDR3 is CASSSGWDSAEQYF.

Comments on this clone: The read falls 3 residues short of the CDR3 end, and the missing part is taken from the germline J gene. V and J are TRBV23-1 and TRBJ2-1, with a weak D call TRBD2 (5 bases). Being an ORF, TRBV23-1 has a function that is uncertain. The CDR3 covers 16 residues. The V end was cut by 6 bases, the J end by 8 bases, with 23 bases between. Partial CDR3 DNA: TGCGCCAGCAGACCACCCGACTATAATCTTCGGCATGAG. Its translation: CASRPPDYNLRHE. The whole CDR3 reads CASRPPDYNLRHEQFF.

CDR3 in amino acids: CASSLDLRSYNEQFF. The CDR3 bases that were read are TGTGCCAGCAGCTTAGATCTCAGAAGCTACAATGAG. The genes are TRBV11-2 and TRBJ2-1, with unresolved D. Read sequence stops 3 residues before the CDR3 end, and the germline J gene provides the missing end. Germline CDR1 SGHAT, CDR2 FQNNGV. The CDR3 loop spans 15 amino acids. Trimming removed 0 bases at V and 3 bases at J, with 9 bases between.

As concerns this clone: The CDR3 end is not reached by the read, which stops 3 residues before it; the germline J gene fills it in. The rearrangement uses TRBV19 and TRBJ1-5, with a weak D call TRBD1 (5 bases). Germline CDR1 and CDR2: LNHDA and SQIVND (reference sequence). The CDR3 covers 15 residues. Trimming left V 1 base short and J 7 bases short, with 14 bases between. The CDR3: CASSIGAGRGQPQHF. The covered CDR3 bases are TGTGCCAGTAGTATAGGGGCCGGGAGGGGACAGCCC.

A remark on this clone: The read gets to within 3 residues of the CDR3 end, and the germline J gene fills in the rest. V is TRBV12-3 or TRBV12-4 and J is TRBJ2-1; D remains unclear. The CDR3 length is 14 residues. Trimming took 3 bases from V and 3 from J, leaving 9 bases between them. The CDR3 sequence: CASSFAVSYNEQFF. The DNA read from the CDR3 is TGTGCCAGCAGTTTCGCCGTCAGCTACAATGAG.